This TCR beta chain was sequenced in a study of low-dose radiotherapy and immunotherapy resistance in tumors. Study overall: A total of 6.5 Gy was given to Cohort 1 as 0.5 Gy per fraction every 2 weeks.

This clonotype was recorded at least ten times. The germline V gene has CDR1 SGHVS and CDR2 FNYEAQ. V lost 5 bases and J lost 4; bases outside the gene matches: 5. This CDR3 is 15 amino acids long. Time point: after trial treatment. Treatment defined: LDRT plus nivolumab, ipilimumab, low-dose cyclophosphamide and aspirin (RACIN trial). Eligibility criteria specified advanced solid malignancies devoid of tumor-infiltrating lymphocytes. TRAV and TRBV primers primed cDNA for both TCRalpha and TCRbeta. Over roughly 18 PCR cycles, TCRs were amplified from a constant-region primer and V-primer adapter. TCRdb reanalysed the reads using MiXCR and keeps one entry per CDR3 protein. The data contain 100,000 or so distinct CDR3 sequences, less than 25% of them singletons.

This sequence joins TRBV7-6 and TRBJ2-5; 12 nucleotides agree with TRBD1. The specimen comprised PBMCs, sampled after low-dose radiotherapy plus immunotherapy. This TCR derives from a male donor with prostate cancer. The CDR3 loop reads CASSQGTGGAETQYF. The DNA for the CDR3 is TGTGCCAGCAGCCAGGGGACAGGGGGCGCAGAGACCCAGTACTTC.